The T cell receptor beta chain under discussion was sequenced for a study of pediatric ulcerative colitis. The CDR3 extends over 17 amino acids. Germline-derived CDR1 and CDR2 are KGHSH and LQKENI. Trimming took off 3 bases at V and 2 bases at J, with 19 bases between the two ends. The data were produced by immunoSEQ multiplex PCR, yet TCRdb's version contains in-frame clones alone and is incomplete. The sample carries about 60,000 clones, around 86% recorded once. The sequenced material came from blood. The V and J genes are TRBV18 and TRBJ1-1; D call uncertain. The sequence derives from a boy aged 5-17 years who was a control in a study of pediatric ulcerative colitis. The CDR3 coding sequence is TGTGCCAGCTCACCCTTGTCCAGGTTAACAGTCAACACTGAAGCTTTCTTT. Amino acids: CASSPLSRLTVNTEAFF. The whole variable domain, remainder taken from reference TRBV18 and TRBJ1-1, is NAGVMQNPRHLVRRRGQEARLRCSPMKGHSHVYWYRQLPEEGLKFMVYLQKENIIDESGMPKERFSAEFPKEGPSILRIQQVVRGDSAAYFCASSPLSRLTVNTEAFFGQGTRLTVV.